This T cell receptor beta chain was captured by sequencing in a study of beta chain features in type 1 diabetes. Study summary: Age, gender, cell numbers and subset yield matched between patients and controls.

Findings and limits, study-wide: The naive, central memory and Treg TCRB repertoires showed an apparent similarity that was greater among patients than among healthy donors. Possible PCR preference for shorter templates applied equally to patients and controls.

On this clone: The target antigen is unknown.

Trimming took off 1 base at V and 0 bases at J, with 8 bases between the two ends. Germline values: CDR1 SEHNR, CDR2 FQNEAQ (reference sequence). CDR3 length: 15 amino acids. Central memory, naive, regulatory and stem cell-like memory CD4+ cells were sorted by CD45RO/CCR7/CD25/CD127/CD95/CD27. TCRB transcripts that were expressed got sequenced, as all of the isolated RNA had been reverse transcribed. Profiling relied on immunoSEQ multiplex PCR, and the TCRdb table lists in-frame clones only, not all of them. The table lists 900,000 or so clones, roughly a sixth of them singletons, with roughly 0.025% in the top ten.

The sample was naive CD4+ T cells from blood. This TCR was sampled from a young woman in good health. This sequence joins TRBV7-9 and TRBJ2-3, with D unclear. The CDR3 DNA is TGTGCCAGCAGCTTAGTGCTAGGGAGCACAGATACGCAGTATTTT. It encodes CASSLVLGSTDTQYF.